The 15 T cell receptor beta chains in this list originate from one sample, sequenced in a study of blood T cell repertoires in COVID-19. TCRdb's copy holds only in-frame clones and misses some; the assay was immunoSEQ multiplex PCR. Of under 75,000 clones in the sample, roughly 80% were seen once. The sequencing sample was made of peripheral blood. The receptors shown here come from a woman aged 45-59 years with active or convalescent COVID-19.

The chain combines TRBV7-9 with TRBJ2-3; 12 bases line up with TRBD2. This CDR3 has 17 amino acids. The germline V gene encodes CDR1 SEHNR and CDR2 FQNEAQ (reference sequence). V was pared by 5 bases and J by 1 base, with 7 bases of the junction left unmatched. This chain's CDR3 is CASSVLLAGGGTDTQYF. The CDR3 bases are TGTGCCAGCAGCGTCCTCCTAGCGGGAGGGGGCACAGATACGCAGTATTTT.

The rearrangement uses TRBV25-1 and TRBJ2-3; TRBD2 might be the D (7 bases). CDR1 is MGHDK, CDR2 SYGVNS, per germline. The V and J ends lost 6 bases and 4 bases respectively, with 20 bases between them. The CDR3 length is 16 residues. The CDR3 protein is CASRREGGGPSDTQYF. DNA of the CDR3: TGTGCCAGCAGACGAGAGGGGGGAGGGCCCTCAGATACGCAGTATTTT.

With respect to this clone: This CDR3 is also generated by other DNA sequences in the sample. The chain has TRBV30 and TRBJ1-5; the match to TRBD1 covers 7 bases. The CDR3 extends over 13 amino acids. The ends lost 0 bases at V and 4 bases at J; junction bases unmatched: 0. Germline V gene data show CDR1 as GTSNPN and CDR2 as SVGIG (reference sequence). The CDR3 protein is CAWSVQGNQPQHF. The CDR3 DNA sequence: TGTGCCTGGAGTGTACAGGGGAATCAGCCCCAGCATTTT.

This clone was recorded a few times. This chain connects TRBV20-1 to TRBJ1-1, with D uncertain. CDR1 and CDR2 (germline): DFQATT, SNEGSKA (reference sequence). The length of the CDR3 is 11 residues. V lost 3 bases, J lost 7 bases, and 9 bases lay in between. The CDR3: CSASRGFEAFF. The CDR3, as DNA: TGCAGTGCTAGTCGAGGTTTTGAAGCTTTCTTT.

The gene calls are TRBV6-4 and TRBJ2-1; 7 nucleotides align to TRBD1. The CDR3 sequence is 16 residues long. V was clipped by 3 bases and J by 2 bases; unmatched bases: 7. The germline CDR1 and CDR2 sequences are MRHNA and SNTAGT. This chain's CDR3 is CASSEGYRGAYNEQFF. In nucleotides, the CDR3 is TGTGCCAGCAGTGAGGGGTACAGGGGAGCCTACAATGAGCAGTTCTTC.

The chain couples TRBV6-6 to TRBJ2-1; 8 positions agree with TRBD2. CDR1 is MNHNY, CDR2 SVGAGI, per germline (reference sequence). The length of the CDR3 is 14 residues. V was pared by 6 bases and J by 6 bases, with 7 bases of the junction left unmatched. The CDR3, as DNA: TGTGCCAGCAGCTCCGGACTAGCCTTCAATGAGCAGTTCTTC. This encodes CASSSGLAFNEQFF.

The CDR3 bases are TGTGCCAGCAGTTTTCTGAGAGAAACCGGGGAGCTGTTTTTT. Amino acids: CASSFLRETGELFF. The chain combines TRBV6-5 with TRBJ2-2; no definite D call. Trimming removed 4 bases from V and 5 bases from J, with 11 bases in between. The CDR3 has 14 residues. Germline V gene lookup returns CDR1 MNHEY and CDR2 SVGAGI.

The chain links TRBV28 to TRBJ1-1, with 7 nucleotides matching TRBD1. The trim removed 11 bases at V and 1 base at J, leaving 10 bases unmatched. Germline loops: CDR1 MDHEN, CDR2 SYDVKM. This CDR3 has 14 amino acids. The CDR3 is CAGRYRGRNTEAFF. CDR3 DNA: TGTGCCGGCCGCTACAGGGGTAGGAACACTGAAGCTTTCTTT.

The chain couples TRBV5-6 to TRBJ2-1; tentative D call: TRBD1 (5 bases). This CDR3 region has 13 residues. V lost 5 bases to trimming and J lost 7 bases, with 13 bases between them. Germline V lookup: CDR1 SGHDT, CDR2 YYEEEE. Here the CDR3 reads CASRWKGRNEQFF. CDR3 coding DNA: TGTGCCAGCAGGTGGAAGGGGCGAAATGAGCAGTTCTTC.

This clone occurred a few times. The chain employs TRBV19 and TRBJ2-7; a possible D gene is TRBD2 (5 bases). Trimming pared 0 bases from V and 6 bases from J, leaving 15 bases between. CDR3 length: 15 residues. CDR1 is LNHDA, CDR2 SQIVND, per germline (reference sequence). The CDR3 DNA follows: TGTGCCAGTAGTATAGACCCCGCTAGCTTAACCGAGCAGTACTTC. It codes for CASSIDPASLTEQYF.

This chain uses TRBV5-1 with TRBJ2-6; a weak D match, TRBD1 (5 bases). The CDR3 consists of 14 residues. The ends were cut back, 2 bases at V and 6 bases at J, with 9 bases in the middle. The germline V gene has CDR1 SGHRS and CDR2 YFSETQ. The CDR3 region is CASSFGAPANVLTF. For the CDR3, the DNA is TGCGCCAGCAGCTTTGGGGCCCCGGCCAACGTCCTGACTTTC.

The table lists this clone with a count of one. J is TRBJ2-5 and V is TRBV7-8, with TRBD2 identical over 9 bases. J gave up 3 bases and V 5 bases, and 4 bases lay outside the gene matches. The germline gives CDR1 SGHVS, CDR2 FQNEAQ. The CDR3 has 14 amino acids. This chain's CDR3 is CASSLRLAEETQYF. CDR3 DNA sequence: TGTGCCAGCAGCCTCCGACTAGCGGAAGAGACCCAGTACTTC.

In this sample, this clone turned up once. This sequence joins TRBV20-1 and TRBJ1-2; unclear D gene. The V gene's germline CDR1 is DFQATT and CDR2 SNEGSKA (reference sequence). The CDR3 is 11 residues long. Deletions cut 4 bases from V and 5 bases from J, with 8 bases between. The CDR3 loop is CSAIGIYGYTF. The CDR3 DNA reads as TGCAGTGCTATCGGGATTTATGGCTACACCTTC.

The chain carries TRBV9 and TRBJ2-2; a possible D gene is TRBD2 (5 bases). This CDR3 spans 15 amino acids. The germline CDR1 and CDR2 sequences are SGDLS and YYNGEE. Trimming took 3 bases from V and 1 from J, leaving 10 bases between them. The CDR3 is CASSAPRGNTGELFF. The CDR3 DNA follows: TGTGCCAGCAGCGCGCCCCGGGGGAACACCGGGGAGCTGTTTTTT.

By sample fraction, this clone is medium-sized. The chain joins TRBV7-8 to TRBJ2-1; D is undetermined. The V gene's germline CDR1 is SGHVS and CDR2 FQNEAQ. The V and J ends lost 0 bases and 6 bases respectively, with 12 bases between them. The CDR3 is 15 residues long. CDR3 amino acids: CASSLALGVSNEQFF. The CDR3 coding sequence is TGTGCCAGCAGCTTAGCGCTTGGAGTTAGCAATGAGCAGTTCTTC. The whole variable domain, remainder taken from reference TRBV7-8 and TRBJ2-1, is GAGVSQSPRYKVAKRGQDVALRCDPISGHVSLFWYQQALGQGPEFLTYFQNEAQLDKSGLPSDRFFAERPEGSVSTLKIQRTQQEDSAVYLCASSLALGVSNEQFFGPGTRLTVL.